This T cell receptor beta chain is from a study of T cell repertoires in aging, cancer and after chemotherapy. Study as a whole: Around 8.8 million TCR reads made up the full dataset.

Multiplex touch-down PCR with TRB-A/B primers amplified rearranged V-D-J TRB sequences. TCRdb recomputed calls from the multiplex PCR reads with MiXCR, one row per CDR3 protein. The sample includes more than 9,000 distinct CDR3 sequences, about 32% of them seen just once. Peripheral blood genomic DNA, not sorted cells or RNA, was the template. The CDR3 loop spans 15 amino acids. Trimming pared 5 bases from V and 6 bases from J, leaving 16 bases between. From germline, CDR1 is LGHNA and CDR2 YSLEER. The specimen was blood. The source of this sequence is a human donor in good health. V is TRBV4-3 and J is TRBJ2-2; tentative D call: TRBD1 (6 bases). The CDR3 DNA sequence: TGCGCCAGCAGCTCGGCAGGGGAATTACCCGGGGAGCTGTTTTTT. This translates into CASSSAGELPGELFF.